Following are 12 T cell receptor beta chains from one sample sequenced in a study of human T cells and chemical hapten exposure. Time point here: pre-sensitization, week 0. Regarding treatment: therapeutic diphenylcyclopropenone sensitization with weekly scalp DPC. Whole blood that had not been fractionated was the source of extracted total RNA. Each CDR3 protein gets one entry after TCRdb re-called the RACE reads with MiXCR. The sample has tens of thousands of distinct CDR3 sequences; approximately 9.7% are singletons. Source: whole blood, taken in connection with sensitization to the hapten diphenylcyclopropenone (DPC). The receptors here all came from a woman in her twenties or thirties with alopecia areata. Some clones in this sample may be carry-over from other donors' samples.

The V and J genes are TRBV4-1 and TRBJ2-1; D remains unclear. The CDR3 is 14 residues long. V was cut by 1 base and J by 7 bases, with 11 bases left in between. Germline CDR1 MGHRA, CDR2 YSYEKL. The DNA for the CDR3 is TGCGCCAGCAGCCAAGTCGAAATCGGGAATGAGCAGTTCTTC. This codes for CASSQVEIGNEQFF.

J is TRBJ2-5 and V is TRBV28; 7 nucleotides align to TRBD2. This CDR3 has 16 amino acids. V lost 5 bases, J lost 3 bases, and 12 bases stayed unmatched. Germline V gene sequence: CDR1 MDHEN, CDR2 SYDVKM. The DNA of the CDR3 is TGTGCCAGCAGTCCAACTAGCGCCCACAGAGAAGAGACCCAGTACTTC. Amino acid sequence: CASSPTSAHREETQYF.

This clonotype was seen more than once but under ten times. In DNA form, the CDR3 reads TGTGCCAGCGCCAGCGAGCAGTACTTC. Residues: CASASEQYF. The V and J genes are TRBV6-2 or TRBV6-3 and TRBJ2-7; D ambiguous. V lost 8 bases and J lost 6, with 5 bases in between. The CDR3 contains 9 residues. In germline, CDR1 is MNHEY, CDR2 SVGEGT.

This clonotype was detected many times. The CDR3 is CASSPLGDTQYF. Written as DNA, the CDR3 is TGTGCCAGCAGCCCCCTGGGGGATACGCAGTATTTT. This chain joins TRBV11-2 and TRBJ2-3; D unresolved. There are 12 residues in the CDR3. The germline V and J ends were trimmed by 5 bases and 6 bases, with 9 bases remaining between them. From germline, CDR1 is SGHAT and CDR2 FQNNGV.

This clonotype has ten or more counts. The chain couples TRBV18 to TRBJ1-4; D remains unclear. V lost 2 bases and J 8 bases, leaving 9 bases between the germline ends. Germline CDR1 KGHSH, CDR2 LQKENI. The CDR3 consists of 13 residues. The CDR3 nucleotides are TGTGCCAGCTCACCAAAAACCGTAGAAAAACTGTTTTTT. It is translated as CASSPKTVEKLFF.

This chain joins TRBV9 and TRBJ2-3, with a tentative D call TRBD2 (5 bases). This CDR3 contains 14 residues. Germline V gene lookup returns CDR1 SGDLS and CDR2 YYNGEE. The V end lost 7 bases, the J end lost 6 bases, and 18 bases lay between the germline ends. The CDR3 protein is CASAHSGGSDTQYF. CDR3 in DNA: TGTGCCAGCGCCCACTCCGGAGGTTCCGATACGCAGTATTTT.

This sequence joins TRBV15 and TRBJ1-1; D uncertain. The CDR3 is 13 amino acids. Germline values: CDR1 LNHNV, CDR2 YYDKDF (reference sequence). The V and J ends lost 3 bases and 8 bases respectively, with 13 bases between them. The CDR3 region has the DNA TGTGCCACCAGCAGCGGGTTTCCTCGAGAAGCTTTCTTT. It yields the protein CATSSGFPREAFF.

The J gene is TRBJ1-1, the V gene TRBV11-2; a weak D match, TRBD1 (5 bases). The V gene's germline CDR1 is SGHAT and CDR2 FQNNGV. This CDR3 is 14 amino acids long. Trimming shortened V by 7 bases and J by 7 bases, and 19 bases separated the two germline ends. The CDR3 region is CASTRSGARREAFF. CDR3 sequence (DNA): TGTGCCAGCACCCGTTCCGGGGCCCGTCGTGAAGCTTTCTTT.

This clonotype has more than one count but fewer than ten. A read error may account for a junction end that differs from germline. The chain couples TRBV15 to TRBJ2-4; 8 nucleotides agree with TRBD2. CDR1 and CDR2 (germline): LNHNV, YYDKDF (reference sequence). The CDR3 contains 13 residues. The CDR3 nucleotides are TGTGCCACCAGCTCTATACCGGGACTAGATTATGATTTC. This gives the protein CATSSIPGLDYDF.

Ten or more counts support this clonotype. CDR3 sequence reads: CASRPLAKNIQYF. CDR3 DNA sequence: TGTGCCAGCAGACCCTTAGCCAAAAACATTCAGTACTTC. The V and J genes are TRBV27 and TRBJ2-4; no definite D call. CDR3 length: 13 residues. V was pared by 6 bases and J by 0 bases, with 6 bases between. Germline-derived CDR1 and CDR2 are MNHEY and SMNVEV (reference sequence).

The chain recombines TRBV29-1 with TRBJ1-1, with a weak D call TRBD1 (6 bases). CDR1 and CDR2 (germline): SQVTM, ANQGSEA. CDR3 length equals 13 residues. With 6 bases removed from V and 3 bases from J, the gap between germline ends came to 14 bases. The CDR3 region is CSVAQGWDTEAFF. The DNA of the CDR3 is TGCAGCGTGGCTCAGGGGTGGGACACTGAAGCTTTCTTT.

This clonotype showed up many times. This chain uses TRBV4-1 with TRBJ1-4; D is perhaps TRBD1 (5 bases). CDR1 MGHRA and CDR2 YSYEKL come from the germline V gene. The V end lost 3 bases, the J end lost 1 base, and 9 bases lay between the germline ends. CDR3 size: 15 residues. CDR3 coding DNA: TGCGCCAGCAGCCAGCAGAGGGGAACTAATGAAAAACTGTTTTTT. Protein: CASSQQRGTNEKLFF.